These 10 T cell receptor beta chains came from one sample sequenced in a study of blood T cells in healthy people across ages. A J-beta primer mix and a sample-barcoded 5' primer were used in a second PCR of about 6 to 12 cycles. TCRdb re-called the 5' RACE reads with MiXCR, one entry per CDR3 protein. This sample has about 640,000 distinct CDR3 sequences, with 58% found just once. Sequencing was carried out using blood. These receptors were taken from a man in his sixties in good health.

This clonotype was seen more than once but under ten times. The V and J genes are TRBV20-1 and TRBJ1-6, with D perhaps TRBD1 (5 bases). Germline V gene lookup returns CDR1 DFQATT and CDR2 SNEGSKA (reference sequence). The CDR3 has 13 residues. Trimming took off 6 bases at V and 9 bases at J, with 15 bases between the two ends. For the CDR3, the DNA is TGCAGTGCCCAGACAGCTAGTCGTTCACCCCTCCACTTT. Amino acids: CSAQTASRSPLHF.

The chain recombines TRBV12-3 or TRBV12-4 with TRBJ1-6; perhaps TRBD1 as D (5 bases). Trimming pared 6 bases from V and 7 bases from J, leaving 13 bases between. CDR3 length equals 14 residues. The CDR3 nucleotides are TGTGCCAGCAGACTGACAGTAGGGAATTCACCCCTCCACTTT. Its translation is CASRLTVGNSPLHF.

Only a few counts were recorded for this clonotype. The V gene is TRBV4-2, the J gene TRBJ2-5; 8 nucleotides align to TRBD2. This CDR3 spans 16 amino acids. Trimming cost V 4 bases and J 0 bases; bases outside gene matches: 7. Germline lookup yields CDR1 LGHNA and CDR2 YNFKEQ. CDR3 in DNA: TGTGCCAGCAGCCCGATGGCGGGGGGTTACCAAGAGACCCAGTACTTC. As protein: CASSPMAGGYQETQYF.

The CDR3 DNA follows: TGCAGTGCTGGGGGGCGGATCAATGAGCAGTTCTTC. Translating gives CSAGGRINEQFF. This rearrangement joins TRBV20-1 to TRBJ2-1, with D perhaps being TRBD1 or TRBD2 (6 bases each). The V end was cut by 5 bases, the J end by 6 bases, with 11 bases between. The germline CDR1 and CDR2 sequences are DFQATT and SNEGSKA (reference sequence). CDR3 length: 12 amino acids.

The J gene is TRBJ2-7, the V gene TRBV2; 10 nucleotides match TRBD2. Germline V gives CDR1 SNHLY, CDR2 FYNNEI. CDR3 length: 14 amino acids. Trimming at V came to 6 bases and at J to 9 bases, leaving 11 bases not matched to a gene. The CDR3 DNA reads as TGTGCCAGCAGAAAGAGGACTAGCGGAGGGGCGCAGTACTTC. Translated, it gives CASRKRTSGGAQYF.

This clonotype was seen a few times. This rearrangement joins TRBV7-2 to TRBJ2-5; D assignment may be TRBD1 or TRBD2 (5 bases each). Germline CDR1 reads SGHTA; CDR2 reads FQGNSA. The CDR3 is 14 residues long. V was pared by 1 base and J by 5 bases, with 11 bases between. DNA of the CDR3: TGTGCCAGCAGCTTAGGACCTTGGGGGGAGACCCAGTACTTC. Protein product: CASSLGPWGETQYF.

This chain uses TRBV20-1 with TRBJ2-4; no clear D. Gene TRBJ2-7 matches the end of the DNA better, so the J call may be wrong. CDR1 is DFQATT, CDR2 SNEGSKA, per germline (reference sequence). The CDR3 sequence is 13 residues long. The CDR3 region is CSAKVPAVYEQYF. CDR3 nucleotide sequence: TGCAGTGCTAAAGTCCCGGCCGTGTACGAGCAGTACTTC.

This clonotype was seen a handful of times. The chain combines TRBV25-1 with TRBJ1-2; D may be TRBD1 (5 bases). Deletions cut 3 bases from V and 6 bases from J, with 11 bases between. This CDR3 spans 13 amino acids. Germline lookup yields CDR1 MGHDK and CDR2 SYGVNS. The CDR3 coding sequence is TGTGCCAGCAGTGACCTACAGGTTCATGGCTACACCTTC. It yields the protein CASSDLQVHGYTF.

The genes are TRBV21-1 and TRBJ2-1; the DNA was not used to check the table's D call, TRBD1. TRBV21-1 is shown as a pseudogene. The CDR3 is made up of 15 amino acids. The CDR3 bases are TGTGCCGGACAGGGGGCCAAGCCGTCATACAATGAGCAGTTCTTC. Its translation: CAGQGAKPSYNEQFF.

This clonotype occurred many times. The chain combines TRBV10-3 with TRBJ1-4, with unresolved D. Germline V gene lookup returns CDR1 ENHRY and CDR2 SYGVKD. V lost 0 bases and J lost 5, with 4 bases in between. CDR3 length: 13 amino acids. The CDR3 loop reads CAISESRNEKLFF. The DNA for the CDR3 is TGTGCCATCAGTGAGTCGAGAAATGAAAAACTGTTTTTT.